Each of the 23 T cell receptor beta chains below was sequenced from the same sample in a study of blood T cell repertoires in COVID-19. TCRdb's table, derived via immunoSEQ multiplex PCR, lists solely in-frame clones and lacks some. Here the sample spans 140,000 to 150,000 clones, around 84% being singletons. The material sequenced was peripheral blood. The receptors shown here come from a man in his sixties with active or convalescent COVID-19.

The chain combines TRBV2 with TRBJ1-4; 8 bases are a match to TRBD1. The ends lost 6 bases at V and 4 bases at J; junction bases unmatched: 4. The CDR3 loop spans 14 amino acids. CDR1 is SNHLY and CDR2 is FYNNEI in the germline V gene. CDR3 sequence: CASRRDRLNEKLFF. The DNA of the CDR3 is TGTGCCAGCAGGCGGGACAGGCTTAATGAAAAACTGTTTTTT.

CDR3 protein: CASSLDRSGGDTEAFF. The CDR3 DNA sequence: TGTGCCAGCTCACTCGACAGGTCAGGAGGTGACACTGAAGCTTTCTTT. J is TRBJ1-1 and V is TRBV18; D might be TRBD1 (6 bases). V was shortened by 4 bases and J by 3 bases, with 18 bases between the two germline ends. Germline lookup yields CDR1 KGHSH and CDR2 LQKENI. The CDR3 loop spans 16 amino acids.

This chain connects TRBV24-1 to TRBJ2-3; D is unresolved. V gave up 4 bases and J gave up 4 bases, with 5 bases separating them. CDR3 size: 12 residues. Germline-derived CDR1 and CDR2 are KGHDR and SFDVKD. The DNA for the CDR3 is TGTGCCACCAGTGACAGGCCAGATACGCAGTATTTT. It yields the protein CATSDRPDTQYF.

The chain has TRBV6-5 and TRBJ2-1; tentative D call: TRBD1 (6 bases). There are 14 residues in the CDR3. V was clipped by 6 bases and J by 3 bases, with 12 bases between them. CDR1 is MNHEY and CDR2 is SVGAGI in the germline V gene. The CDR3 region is CASSTDSFYNEQFF. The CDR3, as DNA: TGTGCCAGCAGCACGGACAGCTTCTACAATGAGCAGTTCTTC.

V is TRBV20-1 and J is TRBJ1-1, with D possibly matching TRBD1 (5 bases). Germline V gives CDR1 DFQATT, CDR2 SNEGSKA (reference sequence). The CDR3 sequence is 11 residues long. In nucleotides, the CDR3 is TGCAGGCCACAGGTGAACACTGAAGCTTTCTTT. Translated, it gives CRPQVNTEAFF.

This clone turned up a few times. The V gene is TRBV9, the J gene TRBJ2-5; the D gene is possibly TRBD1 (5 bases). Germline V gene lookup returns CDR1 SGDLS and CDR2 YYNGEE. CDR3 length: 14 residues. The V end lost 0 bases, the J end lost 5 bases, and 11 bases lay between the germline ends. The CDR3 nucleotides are TGTGCCAGCAGCGTAGGACAGTCAGGGGAGACCCAGTACTTC. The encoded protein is CASSVGQSGETQYF.

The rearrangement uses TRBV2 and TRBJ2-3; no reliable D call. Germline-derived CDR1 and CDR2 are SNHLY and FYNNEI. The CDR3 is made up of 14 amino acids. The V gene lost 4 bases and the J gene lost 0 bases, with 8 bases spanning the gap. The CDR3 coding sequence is TGTGCCAGCAGTGGCTCGCGGAGCACAGATACGCAGTATTTT. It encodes CASSGSRSTDTQYF. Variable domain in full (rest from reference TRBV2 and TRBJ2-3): EPEVTQTPSHQVTQMGQEVILRCVPISNHLYFYWYRQILGQKVEFLVSFYNNEISEKSEIFDDQFSVERPDGSNFTLKIRSTKLEDSAMYFCASSGSRSTDTQYFGPGTRLTVL.

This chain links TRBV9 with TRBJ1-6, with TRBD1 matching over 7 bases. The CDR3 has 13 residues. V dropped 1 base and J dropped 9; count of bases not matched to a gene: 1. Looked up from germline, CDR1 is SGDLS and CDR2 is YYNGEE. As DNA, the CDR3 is TGTGCCAGCAGCGTAAACAGGGGTTCACCCCTCCACTTT. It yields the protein CASSVNRGSPLHF.

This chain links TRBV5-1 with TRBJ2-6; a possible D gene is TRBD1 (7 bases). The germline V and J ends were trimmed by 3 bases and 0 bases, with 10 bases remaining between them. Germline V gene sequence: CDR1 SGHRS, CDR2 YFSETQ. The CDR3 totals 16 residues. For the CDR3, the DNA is TGCGCCAGCAGCTCCCAGGGGGGCTCTGGGGCCAACGTCCTGACTTTC. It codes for CASSSQGGSGANVLTF.

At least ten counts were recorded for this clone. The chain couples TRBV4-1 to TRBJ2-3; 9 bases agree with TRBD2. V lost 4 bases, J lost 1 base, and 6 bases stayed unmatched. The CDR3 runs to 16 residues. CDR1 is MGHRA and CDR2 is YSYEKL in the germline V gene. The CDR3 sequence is CASSPLRTSGTDTQYF. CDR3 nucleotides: TGCGCCAGCAGCCCACTTCGGACTAGCGGCACAGATACGCAGTATTTT.

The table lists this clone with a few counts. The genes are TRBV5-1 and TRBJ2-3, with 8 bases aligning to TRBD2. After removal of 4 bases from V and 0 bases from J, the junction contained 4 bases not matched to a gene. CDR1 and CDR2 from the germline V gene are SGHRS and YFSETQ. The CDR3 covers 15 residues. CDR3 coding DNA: TGCGCCAGCAGCGTCCCTAGCGGGAGCACAGATACGCAGTATTTT. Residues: CASSVPSGSTDTQYF.

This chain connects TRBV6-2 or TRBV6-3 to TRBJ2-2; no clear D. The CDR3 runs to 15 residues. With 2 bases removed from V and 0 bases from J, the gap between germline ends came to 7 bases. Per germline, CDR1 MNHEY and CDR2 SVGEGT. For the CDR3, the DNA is TGTGCCAGCAGTTACCTTCCAGCGAACACCGGGGAGCTGTTTTTT. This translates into CASSYLPANTGELFF.

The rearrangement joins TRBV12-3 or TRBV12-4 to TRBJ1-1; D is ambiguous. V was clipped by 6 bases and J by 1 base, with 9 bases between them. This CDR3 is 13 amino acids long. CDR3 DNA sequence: TGTGCCAGCAGCCGGGGATCGAACACTGAAGCTTTCTTT. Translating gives CASSRGSNTEAFF.

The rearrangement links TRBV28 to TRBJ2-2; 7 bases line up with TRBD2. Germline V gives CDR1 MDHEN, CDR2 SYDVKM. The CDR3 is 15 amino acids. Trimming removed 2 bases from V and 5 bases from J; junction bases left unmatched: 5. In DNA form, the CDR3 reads TGTGCCAGCAGTTTACCGGGGGGATGGACCGGGGAGCTGTTTTTT. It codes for CASSLPGGWTGELFF.

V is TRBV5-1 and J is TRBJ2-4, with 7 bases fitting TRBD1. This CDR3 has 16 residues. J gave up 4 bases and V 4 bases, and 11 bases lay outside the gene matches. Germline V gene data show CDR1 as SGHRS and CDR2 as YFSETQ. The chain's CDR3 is CASSEISRDRKNIQYF. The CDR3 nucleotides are TGCGCCAGCAGCGAAATTTCCCGGGACAGAAAAAACATTCAGTACTTC.

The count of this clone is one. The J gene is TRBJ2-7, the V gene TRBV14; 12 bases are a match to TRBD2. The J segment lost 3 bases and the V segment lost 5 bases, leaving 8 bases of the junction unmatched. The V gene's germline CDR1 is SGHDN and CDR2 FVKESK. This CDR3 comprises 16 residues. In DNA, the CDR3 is TGTGCCAGCAGCTTGTACGGGACTAGCGGGCGCTACGAGCAGTACTTC. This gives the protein CASSLYGTSGRYEQYF.

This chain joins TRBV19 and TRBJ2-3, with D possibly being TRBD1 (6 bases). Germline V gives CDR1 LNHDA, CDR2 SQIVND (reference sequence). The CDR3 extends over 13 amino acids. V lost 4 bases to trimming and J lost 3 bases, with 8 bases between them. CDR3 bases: TGTGCCAGTAGTAACCAGGGGACAGATACGCAGTATTTT. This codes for CASSNQGTDTQYF.

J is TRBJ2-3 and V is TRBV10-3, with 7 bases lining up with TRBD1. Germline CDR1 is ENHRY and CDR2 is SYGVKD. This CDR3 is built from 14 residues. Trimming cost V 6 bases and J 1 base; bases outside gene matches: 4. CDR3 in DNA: TGTGCCATCAGGGAAGACAGGGGCACAGATACGCAGTATTTT. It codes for CAIREDRGTDTQYF.

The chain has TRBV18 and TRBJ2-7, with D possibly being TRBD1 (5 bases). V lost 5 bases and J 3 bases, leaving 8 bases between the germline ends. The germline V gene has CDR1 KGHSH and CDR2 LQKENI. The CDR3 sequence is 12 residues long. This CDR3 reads CASSVTDYEQYF. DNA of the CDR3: TGTGCCAGCTCAGTGACAGACTACGAGCAGTACTTC.

The CDR3 is CASTRPNVGDTQYF. Written as DNA, the CDR3 is TGTGCCAGCACTAGACCCAACGTTGGGGATACGCAGTATTTT. J is TRBJ2-3 and V is TRBV28; D unresolved. This CDR3 has 14 residues. The V gene's germline CDR1 is MDHEN and CDR2 SYDVKM. Trimming stripped 7 bases from V and 6 bases from J, with 17 bases between. Combining the CDR3 with reference TRBV28 and TRBJ2-3 gives the whole variable domain DVKVTQSSRYLVKRTGEKVFLECVQDMDHENMFWYRQDPGLGLRLIYFSYDVKMKEKGDIPEGYSVSREKKERFSLILESASTNQTSMYLCASTRPNVGDTQYFGPGTRLTVL.

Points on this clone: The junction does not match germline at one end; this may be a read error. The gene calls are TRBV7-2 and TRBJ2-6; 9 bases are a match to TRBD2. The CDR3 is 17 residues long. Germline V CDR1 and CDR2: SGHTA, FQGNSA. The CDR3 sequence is CASSGSGSISGANVLTF. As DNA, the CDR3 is TGTGCCAGCAGCGGTAGCGGGAGTATTTCTGGTGCCAACGTCCTGACTTTC.

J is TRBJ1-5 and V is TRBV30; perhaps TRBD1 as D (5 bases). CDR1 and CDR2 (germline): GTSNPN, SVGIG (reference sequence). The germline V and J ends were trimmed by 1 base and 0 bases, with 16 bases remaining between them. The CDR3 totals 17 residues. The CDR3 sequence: CAWSGGFGGSSNQPQHF. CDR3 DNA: TGTGCCTGGAGTGGGGGTTTCGGGGGGAGTAGCAATCAGCCCCAGCATTTT.

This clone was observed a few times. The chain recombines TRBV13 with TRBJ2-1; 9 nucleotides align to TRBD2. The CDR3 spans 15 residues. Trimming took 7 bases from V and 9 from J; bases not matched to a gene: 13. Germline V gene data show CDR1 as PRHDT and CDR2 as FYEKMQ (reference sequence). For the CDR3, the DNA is TGTGCCAGCAATTATCGGCGGGAGGGCCTGGTTGAGCAGTTCTTC. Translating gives CASNYRREGLVEQFF.